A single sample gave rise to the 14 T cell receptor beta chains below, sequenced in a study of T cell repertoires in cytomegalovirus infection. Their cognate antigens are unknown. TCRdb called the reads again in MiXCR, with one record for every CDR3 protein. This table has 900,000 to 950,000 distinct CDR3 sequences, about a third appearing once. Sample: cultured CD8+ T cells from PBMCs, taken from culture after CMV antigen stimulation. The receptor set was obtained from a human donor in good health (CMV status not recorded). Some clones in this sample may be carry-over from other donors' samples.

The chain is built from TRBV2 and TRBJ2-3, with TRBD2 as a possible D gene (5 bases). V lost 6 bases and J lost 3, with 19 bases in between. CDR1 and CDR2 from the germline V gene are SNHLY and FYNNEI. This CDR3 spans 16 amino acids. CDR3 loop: CASSRTGGDLTDTQYF. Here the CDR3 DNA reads TGTGCCAGCAGCAGGACTGGCGGCGACTTGACAGATACGCAGTATTTT. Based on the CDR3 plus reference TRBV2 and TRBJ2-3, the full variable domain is EPEVTQTPSHQVTQMGQEVILRCVPISNHLYFYWYRQILGQKVEFLVSFYNNEISEKSEIFDDQFSVERPDGSNFTLKIRSTKLEDSAMYFCASSRTGGDLTDTQYFGPGTRLTVL.

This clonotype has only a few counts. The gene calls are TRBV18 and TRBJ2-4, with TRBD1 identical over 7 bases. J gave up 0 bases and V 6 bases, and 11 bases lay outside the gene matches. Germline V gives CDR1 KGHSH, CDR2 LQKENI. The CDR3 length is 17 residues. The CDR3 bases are TGTGCCAGCTCCCCCGGGACAGAGATTATAGCCAAAAACATTCAGTACTTC. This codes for CASSPGTEIIAKNIQYF.

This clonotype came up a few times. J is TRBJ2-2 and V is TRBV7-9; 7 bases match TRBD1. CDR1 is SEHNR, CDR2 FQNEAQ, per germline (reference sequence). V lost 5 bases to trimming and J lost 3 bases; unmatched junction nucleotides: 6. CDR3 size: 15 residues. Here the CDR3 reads CASSHWDSDTGELFF. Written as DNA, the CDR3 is TGTGCCAGCAGCCACTGGGACAGCGACACCGGGGAGCTGTTTTTT.

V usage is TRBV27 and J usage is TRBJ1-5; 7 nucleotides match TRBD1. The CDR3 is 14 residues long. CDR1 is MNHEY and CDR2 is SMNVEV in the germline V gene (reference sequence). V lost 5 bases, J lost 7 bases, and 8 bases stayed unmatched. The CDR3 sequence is CASSRQGRGQPQHF. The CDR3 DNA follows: TGTGCCAGCAGTCGACAGGGAAGGGGCCAGCCCCAGCATTTT.

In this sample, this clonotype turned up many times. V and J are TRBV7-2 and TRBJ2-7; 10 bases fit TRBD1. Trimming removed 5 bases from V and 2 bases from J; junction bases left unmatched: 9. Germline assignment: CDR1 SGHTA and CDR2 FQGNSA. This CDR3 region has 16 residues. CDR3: CASSPRDRGYTYEQYF. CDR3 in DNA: TGTGCCAGCAGCCCCCGGGACAGGGGATACACCTACGAGCAGTACTTC.

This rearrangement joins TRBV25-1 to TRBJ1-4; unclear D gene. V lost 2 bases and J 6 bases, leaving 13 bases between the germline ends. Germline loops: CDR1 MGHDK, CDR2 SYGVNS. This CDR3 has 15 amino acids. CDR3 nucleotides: TGTGCCAGCAGTGAAAGAGTCCCTCCAGATGAAAAACTGTTTTTT. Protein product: CASSERVPPDEKLFF.

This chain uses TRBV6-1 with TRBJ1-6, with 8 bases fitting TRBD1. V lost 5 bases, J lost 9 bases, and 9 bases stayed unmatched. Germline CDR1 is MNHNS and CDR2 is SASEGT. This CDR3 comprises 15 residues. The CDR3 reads CASSYSGQGGSPLHF. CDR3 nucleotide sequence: TGTGCCAGCAGTTATTCCGGACAGGGTGGTTCACCCCTCCACTTT.

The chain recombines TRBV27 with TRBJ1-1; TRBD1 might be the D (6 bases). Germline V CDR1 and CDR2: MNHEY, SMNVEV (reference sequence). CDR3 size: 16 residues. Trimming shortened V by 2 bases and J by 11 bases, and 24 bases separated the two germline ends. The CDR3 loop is CASSLDPPGGFRGAFF. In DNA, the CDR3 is TGTGCCAGCAGTTTAGATCCACCGGGGGGCTTTCGGGGGGCTTTCTTT.

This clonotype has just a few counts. The CDR3 here is CASSILSASGGDTQYF. In nucleotides, the CDR3 is TGTGCCAGTAGTATTCTCTCGGCTAGCGGGGGCGACACGCAGTATTTT. This sequence joins TRBV19 and TRBJ2-3; 10 nucleotides agree with TRBD2. Unmatched junction bases numbered 12, after V lost 3 bases and J lost 9 bases. Per germline, CDR1 LNHDA and CDR2 SQIVND (reference sequence). The CDR3 spans 16 residues.

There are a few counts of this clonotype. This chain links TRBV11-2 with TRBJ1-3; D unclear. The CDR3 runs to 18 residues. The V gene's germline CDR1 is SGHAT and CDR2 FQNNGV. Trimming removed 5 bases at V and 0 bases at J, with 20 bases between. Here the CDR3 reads CASSLWAKNTDSGNTIYF. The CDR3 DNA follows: TGTGCCAGCAGCCTATGGGCCAAGAACACGGACTCTGGAAACACCATATATTTT.

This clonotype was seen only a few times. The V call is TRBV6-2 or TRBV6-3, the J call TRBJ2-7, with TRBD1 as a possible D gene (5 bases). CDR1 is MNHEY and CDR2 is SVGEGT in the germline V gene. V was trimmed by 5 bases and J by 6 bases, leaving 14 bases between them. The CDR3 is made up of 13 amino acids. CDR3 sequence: CASSTGTVSEQYV. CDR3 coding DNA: TGTGCCAGCAGTACAGGTACGGTGAGCGAGCAGTACGTC.

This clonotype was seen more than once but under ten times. Here the CDR3 DNA reads TGTGCCAGCAGTTTATCAAACTCGCCGGGACAGGGGAGCTATGGCTACACCTTC. Translated: CASSLSNSPGQGSYGYTF. V and J are TRBV27 and TRBJ1-2; 10 bases match TRBD1. Germline lookup yields CDR1 MNHEY and CDR2 SMNVEV (reference sequence). The CDR3 consists of 18 residues. V lost 0 bases and J lost 4; bases outside the gene matches: 11.

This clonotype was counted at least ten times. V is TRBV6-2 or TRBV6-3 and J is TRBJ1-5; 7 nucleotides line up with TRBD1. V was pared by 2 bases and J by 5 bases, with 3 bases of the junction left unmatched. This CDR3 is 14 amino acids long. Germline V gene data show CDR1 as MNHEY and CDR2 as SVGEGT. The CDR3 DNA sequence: TGTGCCAGCAGTTACGGGACAGTAGATCAGCCCCAGCATTTT. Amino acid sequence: CASSYGTVDQPQHF.

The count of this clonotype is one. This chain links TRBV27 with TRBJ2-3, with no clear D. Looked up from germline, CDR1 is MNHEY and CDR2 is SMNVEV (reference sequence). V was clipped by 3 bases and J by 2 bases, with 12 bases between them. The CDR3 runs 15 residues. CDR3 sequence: CASSLGSGFTDTQYF. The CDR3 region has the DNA TGTGCCAGCAGTTTGGGTTCGGGCTTCACAGATACGCAGTATTTT.